These 10 T cell receptor beta chains were all obtained from the same sample, sequenced in a study of Ad26.COV2.S vaccination and SARS-CoV-2 variants. The treatment was: 19 received Ad26.COV2.S at low or high dose, single or two shots; about five received placebo; per-sample allocation not given. Samples came from day 63 after the first vaccine or placebo injection. Data came from immunoSEQ multiplex PCR; TCRdb stores just in-frame clones and leaves some out. The table shows around 400,000 clones, with about 88% occurring only once. The sequenced sample was peripheral blood, obtained in a trial of Ad26.COV2.S vaccine versus placebo. These receptors came from a person between 18 and 59 years old who received the Ad26.COV2.S COVID-19 vaccine or a placebo.

The J gene is TRBJ2-1, the V gene TRBV6-4, with 12 bases identical to TRBD2. The CDR3 has 14 amino acids. V was clipped by 7 bases and J by 4 bases; unmatched bases: 2. Germline V gives CDR1 MRHNA, CDR2 SNTAGT. The CDR3 DNA follows: TGTGCCAGCATCCTAGCGGGAGGGTACAATGAGCAGTTCTTC. This gives the protein CASILAGGYNEQFF.

The chain carries TRBV4-1 and TRBJ1-2; tentatively, D is TRBD1 (5 bases). Germline lookup yields CDR1 MGHRA and CDR2 YSYEKL. The CDR3 length is 15 residues. V lost 2 bases to trimming and J lost 7 bases, with 17 bases between them. Here the CDR3 reads CASSQLAVTGAGYTF. CDR3 DNA sequence: TGCGCCAGCAGCCAACTCGCAGTCACCGGGGCTGGCTACACCTTC.

The chain combines TRBV15 with TRBJ2-2; 8 bases are a match to TRBD2. The CDR3 covers 17 residues. Trimming cost V 0 bases and J 1 base; bases outside gene matches: 4. Per germline, CDR1 LNHNV and CDR2 YYDKDF (reference sequence). The CDR3 nucleotides read TGTGCCACCAGCAGAGACCAACTAGCGGTGAACACCGGGGAGCTGTTTTTT. This gives the protein CATSRDQLAVNTGELFF.

This clone was recorded at least ten times. The J gene is TRBJ1-5, the V gene TRBV28, with 10 positions matching TRBD1. J was trimmed by 6 bases and V by 5 bases; bases with no gene match: 7. Per the germline V gene, CDR1 is MDHEN and CDR2 is SYDVKM. This CDR3 is built from 15 residues. The CDR3 region has the DNA TGTGCCAGCAGTATTGACAGGGGGCAGCTTCAGCCCCAGCATTTT. As protein: CASSIDRGQLQPQHF.

This CDR3 is CASSPAWEVRGTQYF. The CDR3 nucleotides read TGTGCCAGCAGCCCAGCTTGGGAAGTCCGGGGAACCCAGTACTTC. V usage is TRBV7-9 and J usage is TRBJ2-5; tentatively, D is TRBD2 (5 bases). Germline V gives CDR1 SEHNR, CDR2 FQNEAQ (reference sequence). Trimming stripped 5 bases from V and 8 bases from J, with 21 bases between. The CDR3 contains 15 residues.

V is TRBV6-1 and J is TRBJ2-1; 7 bases agree with TRBD2. V was clipped by 3 bases and J by 2 bases; unmatched bases: 4. The CDR3 totals 15 residues. Per germline, CDR1 MNHNS and CDR2 SASEGT. The CDR3 bases are TGTGCCAGCAGTGAGTTAGGACTAGCCTACAATGAGCAGTTCTTC. Its protein is CASSELGLAYNEQFF.

As for this clone: With a much larger clone just one base away, this may be a read error. The same CDR3 arises from other DNA sequences in this sample as well. This rearrangement joins TRBV2 to TRBJ1-1, with 9 bases identical to TRBD1. The germline V gene has CDR1 SNHLY and CDR2 FYNNEI. V lost 5 bases, J lost 3 bases, and 4 bases stayed unmatched. The CDR3 is 14 residues long. The CDR3 nucleotides are TGTGCCAGCAGTCCACAGGGGGCTGACACTGAAGCTTTCTTT. Protein: CASSPQGADTEAFF. The whole variable domain, filled in from reference TRBV2 and TRBJ1-1, reads EPEVTQTPSHQVTQMGQEVILRCVPISNHLYFYWYRQILGQKVEFLVSFYNNEISEKSEIFDDQFSVERPDGSNFTLKIRSTKLEDSAMYFCASSPQGADTEAFFGQGTRLTVV.

This chain links TRBV29-1 with TRBJ1-1; D unresolved. Germline V lookup: CDR1 SQVTM, CDR2 ANQGSEA. Trimming took 5 bases from V and 6 from J, leaving 7 bases between them. The CDR3 consists of 10 residues. CDR3 residues: CSVRFAEAFF. In DNA form, the CDR3 reads TGCAGCGTTAGGTTTGCTGAAGCTTTCTTT.

The rearrangement joins TRBV3-1 (or the pseudogene TRBV3-2) to TRBJ2-1; 8 nucleotides agree with TRBD2. CDR3 length equals 14 residues. Per germline, CDR1 LGHDT and CDR2 YNNKEL (reference sequence). V lost 0 bases, J lost 8 bases, and 3 bases stayed unmatched. The CDR3 sequence is CASSQDGRADEQFF. The DNA of the CDR3 is TGTGCCAGCAGCCAAGACGGGAGGGCCGATGAGCAGTTCTTC.

This clone was recorded once. This chain links TRBV18 with TRBJ1-5; D possibly corresponds to TRBD1 (6 bases). Germline V gene lookup returns CDR1 KGHSH and CDR2 LQKENI. This CDR3 spans 14 amino acids. Trimming shortened V by 6 bases and J by 6 bases, and 15 bases separated the two germline ends. The CDR3 nucleotides read TGTGCCAGCTCCCGCGGACAGTCGGGTCAGCCCCAGCATTTT. Its translation: CASSRGQSGQPQHF.